In this sample, the clone carrying this T cell receptor (beta chain) turned up many times. The antigen remains unidentified. The data were taken from a study of Graves' ophthalmopathy and Graves' hyperthyroidism. The CDR3 loop spans 16 amino acids. Germline V lookup: CDR1 SGHVS, CDR2 FQNEAQ. Trimming removed 5 bases at V and 7 bases at J, with 21 bases between. Regarding the study as a whole: Most expanded clonotypes in thyroid above 0.001 frequency also showed up in blood.

RNA transcripts yielded amplified TCR beta CDR3 regions. HTBI primers served in a first-round RT-PCR, which a second-round multiplex PCR followed. Using its own MiXCR run on the multiplex PCR reads, TCRdb lists one record per CDR3 protein. The repertoire holds around 1.1 million distinct CDR3 sequences, with about 35% as singletons. Ages of hyperthyroidism patients ran from 18 to 65, and their diagnoses were new, under 2 months' duration. The source material was peripheral blood or thyroid tissue (not recorded which). The chain uses TRBV7-8 and TRBJ1-5; D ambiguous. This clonotype originated in an adult man with Graves' hyperthyroidism. CDR3 protein: CASSPLFVQAEQPQHF. CDR3 nucleotide sequence: TGTGCCAGCAGCCCCCTCTTCGTTCAGGCTGAGCAGCCCCAGCATTTT.